These 24 T cell receptor beta chains came from one sample sequenced in a study of T cell responses to AZD1222 COVID-19 vaccine. Using immunoSEQ multiplex PCR, the repertoire was profiled, and TCRdb retains in-frame clones only, with some absent. The sample lists fewer than 150,000 clones, 85% to 95% occurring once. This material consisted of peripheral blood, taken on day 0 of AZD1222 vaccination. These receptors all stem from an adult in good health.

The gene calls are TRBV7-9 and TRBJ1-4; D is uncertain. The CDR3 covers 17 residues. Germline V gives CDR1 SEHNR, CDR2 FQNEAQ (reference sequence). The V end lost 3 bases, the J end lost 0 bases, and 14 bases lay between the germline ends. The CDR3 reads CASSLARGLATNEKLFF. DNA for the CDR3: TGTGCCAGCAGCTTGGCACGAGGGTTGGCAACTAATGAAAAACTGTTTTTT. The complete variable domain, with remaining parts taken from reference TRBV7-9 and TRBJ1-4, reads DTGVSQNPRHKITKRGQNVTFRCDPISEHNRLYWYRQTLGQGPEFLTYFQNEAQLEKSRLLSDRFSAERPKGSFSTLEIQRTEQGDSAMYLCASSLARGLATNEKLFFGSGTQLSVL.

The rearrangement links TRBV15 to TRBJ1-1; 7 positions match TRBD1. Germline V gene lookup returns CDR1 LNHNV and CDR2 YYDKDF (reference sequence). The CDR3 has 16 amino acids. V shed 3 bases and J 3 bases; nucleotides not matched to a gene: 10. CDR3 nucleotide sequence: TGTGCCACCAGCAGGTCGATGACAGGGTTGGACACTGAAGCTTTCTTT. Protein sequence: CATSRSMTGLDTEAFF.

The chain joins TRBV20-1 to TRBJ1-3; D is unclear. The CDR3 extends over 15 amino acids. With 3 bases removed from V and 0 bases from J, the gap between germline ends came to 12 bases. CDR1 is DFQATT, CDR2 SNEGSKA, per germline (reference sequence). The CDR3 sequence is CSASPTVSSGNTIYF. CDR3 sequence (DNA): TGCAGTGCTAGTCCCACTGTGAGCTCTGGAAACACCATATATTTT.

This sequence joins TRBV7-3 and TRBJ1-1; TRBD1 matches 8 bases. Germline V CDR1 and CDR2: SGHTA, FQGTGA. The trim removed 3 bases at V and 3 bases at J, leaving 0 bases unmatched. This CDR3 has 13 residues. The CDR3 nucleotides read TGTGCCAGCAGCTTGACAGGGGACACTGAAGCTTTCTTT. Protein: CASSLTGDTEAFF. Drawing the rest from reference TRBV7-3 and TRBJ1-1, the complete variable domain is GAGVSQTPSNKVTEKGKYVELRCDPISGHTALYWYRQSLGQGPEFLIYFQGTGAADDSGLPNDRFFAVRPEGSVSTLKIQRTERGDSAVYLCASSLTGDTEAFFGQGTRLTVV.

The CDR3 bases are TGTGCCAGCAGCTTAACGGACCTCTATGGCTACACCTTC. This sequence encodes CASSLTDLYGYTF. The V gene is TRBV7-9, the J gene TRBJ1-2; D ambiguous. This CDR3 comprises 13 residues. Germline V CDR1 and CDR2: SEHNR, FQNEAQ (reference sequence). The germline V and J ends were trimmed by 2 bases and 4 bases, with 8 bases remaining between them.

This clone appeared a few times. J is TRBJ1-2 and V is TRBV24-1; D not certain. Germline V gene lookup returns CDR1 KGHDR and CDR2 SFDVKD. Trimming shortened V by 4 bases and J by 3 bases, and 11 bases separated the two germline ends. The length of the CDR3 is 14 residues. CDR3 loop: CATSDPTRHYGYTF. Here the CDR3 DNA reads TGTGCCACCAGTGACCCAACAAGGCACTATGGCTACACCTTC.

The chain links TRBV7-2 to TRBJ1-2, with 7 bases matching TRBD1. Germline CDR1 reads SGHTA; CDR2 reads FQGNSA. This CDR3 region has 15 residues. The V gene end was trimmed by 5 bases and the J gene end by 5 bases; junction bases not matched to a gene: 11. The CDR3 DNA reads as TGTGCCAGCAGCCAGGGACAGATGAACCTGTATGGCTACACCTTC. Translated: CASSQGQMNLYGYTF.

The chain is built from TRBV6-1 and TRBJ2-7; D gene uncertain. The germline CDR1 and CDR2 sequences are MNHNS and SASEGT. The CDR3 consists of 15 residues. V was trimmed by 2 bases and J by 1 base, leaving 12 bases between them. CDR3 residues: CASSEFTSKSYEQYF. The CDR3 DNA is TGTGCCAGCAGTGAATTTACGTCGAAATCCTACGAGCAGTACTTC.

This clone occurred once. This sequence joins TRBV6-5 and TRBJ2-5; 10 bases line up with TRBD2. Germline values: CDR1 MNHEY, CDR2 SVGAGI. The CDR3 loop spans 16 amino acids. V shed 2 bases and J 6 bases; nucleotides not matched to a gene: 9. The CDR3 DNA sequence: TGTGCCAGCAGTTACGGATCAGCGGGGGGGCCAAAGACCCAGTACTTC. Translation: CASSYGSAGGPKTQYF.

This chain links TRBV5-1 with TRBJ1-1; tentative D call: TRBD1 (6 bases). The CDR3 is made up of 15 amino acids. The V end lost 0 bases, the J end lost 1 base, and 10 bases lay between the germline ends. Germline V CDR1 and CDR2: SGHRS, YFSETQ. CDR3 DNA: TGCGCCAGCAGCTTGGCGGCCAGGGGGAACACTGAAGCTTTCTTT. It translates to CASSLAARGNTEAFF.

The genes are TRBV18 and TRBJ2-3, with TRBD2 matching over 13 bases. The CDR3 extends over 15 amino acids. Unmatched junction bases numbered 1, after V lost 3 bases and J lost 4 bases. Germline assignment: CDR1 KGHSH and CDR2 LQKENI. Here the CDR3 reads CASSPGLAGADTQYF. The CDR3 DNA reads as TGTGCCAGCTCACCCGGACTAGCGGGGGCAGATACGCAGTATTTT.

The chain recombines TRBV5-6 with TRBJ1-1; unclear D gene. Germline values: CDR1 SGHDT, CDR2 YYEEEE. The CDR3 loop spans 14 amino acids. V gave up 4 bases and J gave up 3 bases, with 13 bases separating them. Here the CDR3 DNA reads TGTGCCAGCAGCCCGAGTGGGTGGGACACTGAAGCTTTCTTT. This sequence encodes CASSPSGWDTEAFF.

The V call is TRBV3-1 (or the pseudogene TRBV3-2), the J call TRBJ1-6; the D is unclear. The V end was cut by 1 base, the J end by 2 bases, with 9 bases between. In germline, CDR1 is LGHDT, CDR2 YNNKEL (reference sequence). The CDR3 runs 16 residues. CDR3 loop: CASSQGASPYNSPLHF. The CDR3 region has the DNA TGTGCCAGCAGCCAAGGGGCCAGCCCCTATAATTCACCCCTCCACTTT.

The rearrangement links TRBV5-1 to TRBJ1-1, with 12 bases fitting TRBD1. The CDR3 has 16 residues. Germline values: CDR1 SGHRS, CDR2 YFSETQ. The V segment lost 0 bases and the J segment 5 bases; nucleotides outside the gene matches: 5. DNA for the CDR3: TGCGCCAGCAGCTTGGGGGACAGGGGGCGAGGGACTGAAGCTTTCTTT. It yields the protein CASSLGDRGRGTEAFF. Using reference TRBV5-1 and TRBJ1-1 for the parts outside the CDR3, the full variable domain is KAGVTQTPRYLIKTRGQQVTLSCSPISGHRSVSWYQQTPGQGLQFLFEYFSETQRNKGNFPGRFSGRQFSNSRSEMNVSTLELGDSALYLCASSLGDRGRGTEAFFGQGTRLTVV.

This clone showed up just a few times. The J gene is TRBJ1-2, the V gene TRBV3-1 (or the pseudogene TRBV3-2); D unclear. Germline CDR1 reads LGHDT; CDR2 reads YNNKEL (reference sequence). Deletions cut 2 bases from V and 2 bases from J, with 6 bases between. The CDR3 has 13 residues. The CDR3 DNA reads TGTGCCAGCAGCCAAAGGAACAACTATGGCTACACCTTC. This translates into CASSQRNNYGYTF.

The V call is TRBV20-1, the J call TRBJ2-7; possible D gene TRBD2, 5 bases. Looked up from germline, CDR1 is DFQATT and CDR2 is SNEGSKA (reference sequence). CDR3 length: 11 residues. V was shortened by 2 bases and J by 7 bases, with 9 bases between the two germline ends. This CDR3 reads CSARPTGEQYF. CDR3 nucleotide sequence: TGCAGTGCTAGACCCACGGGGGAGCAGTACTTC.

The V gene is TRBV19, the J gene TRBJ1-5, with no clear D. Trimming took off 5 bases at V and 3 bases at J, with 11 bases between the two ends. CDR3 size: 14 residues. Germline values: CDR1 LNHDA, CDR2 SQIVND (reference sequence). The CDR3 protein is CASSLRQLNQPQHF. Here the CDR3 DNA reads TGTGCCAGTAGTTTGAGGCAGCTCAATCAGCCCCAGCATTTT.

The chain carries TRBV6-6 and TRBJ2-7; maybe TRBD1 (6 bases). The germline V and J ends were trimmed by 0 bases and 6 bases, with 12 bases remaining between them. CDR3 length: 14 residues. CDR1 is MNHNY and CDR2 is SVGAGI in the germline V gene (reference sequence). The CDR3 sequence is CASSYSNRAGEQYF. The CDR3 nucleotides are TGTGCCAGCAGTTACTCGAACAGGGCCGGCGAGCAGTACTTC.

This chain uses TRBV10-3 with TRBJ1-4, with unresolved D. The germline V and J ends were trimmed by 3 bases and 8 bases, with 22 bases remaining between them. This CDR3 has 17 amino acids. Germline assignment: CDR1 ENHRY and CDR2 SYGVKD. CDR3 sequence: CAISEAGPASPREKLFF. CDR3 sequence (DNA): TGTGCCATCAGTGAAGCTGGACCGGCCAGCCCAAGGGAAAAACTGTTTTTT.

V gene TRBV18 combines with J gene TRBJ2-7; TRBD1 aligns across 10 bases. This CDR3 contains 15 residues. V trimming: 4 bases; J trimming: 6 bases; junction bases outside the gene matches: 9. The germline V gene has CDR1 KGHSH and CDR2 LQKENI. As DNA, the CDR3 is TGTGCCAGCTCACGCCTCGGGACAGGGGCCTCCGAGCAGTACTTC. It is translated as CASSRLGTGASEQYF. The entire variable domain, with the rest obtained from reference TRBV18 and TRBJ2-7, is as follows: NAGVMQNPRHLVRRRGQEARLRCSPMKGHSHVYWYRQLPEEGLKFMVYLQKENIIDESGMPKERFSAEFPKEGPSILRIQQVVRGDSAAYFCASSRLGTGASEQYFGPGTRLTVT.

This clone was detected a few times. The chain couples TRBV10-2 to TRBJ1-2; TRBD1 matches 9 bases. The V segment lost 1 base and the J segment 12 bases; nucleotides outside the gene matches: 9. CDR1 and CDR2 from the germline V gene are WSHSY and SAAADI. The CDR3 spans 14 residues. CDR3 loop: CASSEWDRVQTNTF. CDR3 coding DNA: TGCGCCAGCAGTGAGTGGGACAGGGTCCAAACTAACACCTTC.

The V gene is TRBV30, the J gene TRBJ1-5; D is uncertain. Trimming took 0 bases from V and 5 from J, leaving 11 bases between them. Germline values: CDR1 GTSNPN, CDR2 SVGIG (reference sequence). The length of the CDR3 is 14 residues. CDR3 coding DNA: TGTGCCTGGAGTGTGACGAGTTCGGATCAGCCCCAGCATTTT. It codes for CAWSVTSSDQPQHF.

Here the CDR3 DNA reads TGTGCCAGCTCCAAGCGGGGGGACCAGGAAAAACTGTTTTTT. Translation: CASSKRGDQEKLFF. V gene TRBV18 combines with J gene TRBJ1-4, with D perhaps matching TRBD1 (5 bases). From germline, CDR1 is KGHSH and CDR2 LQKENI. V lost 6 bases and J 8 bases, leaving 16 bases between the germline ends. The CDR3 has 14 residues.

The chain uses TRBV7-8 and TRBJ2-3; weak D call: TRBD2 (6 bases). Trimming left V 2 bases short and J 1 base short, with 10 bases between. CDR1 and CDR2 (germline): SGHVS, FQNEAQ. The CDR3 covers 15 residues. In DNA, the CDR3 is TGTGCCAGCAGCTTAATGGGGGGTGGCACAGATACGCAGTATTTT. It codes for CASSLMGGGTDTQYF.